A selection of T cell receptor beta chains follows, all from one sample in a study of vaccination and CD4 T cells after COVID-19. A single record per CDR3 protein comes from TCRdb applying MiXCR to the PCR reads. The repertoire includes under 15,000 distinct CDR3 sequences, roughly 73% of them detected once, and 10% to 13% sits in the top ten. Their specific antigens are unknown. Sequencing was performed on CD4+ T cells from blood, cultured in vitro. The source is a human donor who had recovered from COVID-19. Each CDR3 is given without its conserved first and last residue. A D gene is named only where the DNA matches it firmly.

TRBV15	NA	TRBJ2-7	ATSKGSSGLIYEQY
TRBV20-1	TRBD1	TRBJ2-2	SARDRGTGGTGELF
TRBV6-1	TRBD2	TRBJ2-4	ASSPQVGGNIQY
TRBV20-1	NA	TRBJ2-4	SATRPLAKNIQY
TRBV28	NA	TRBJ2-7	ASSPLGTGPYEQY
TRBV20-1	NA	TRBJ2-7	SARDRTTRLYEQY
TRBV12-3/TRBV12-4	TRBD1	TRBJ1-5	ASRRGQGSGQPQH
TRBV5-4	TRBD2	TRBJ2-1	ASSGGTSGYNEQF
TRBV19	NA	TRBJ2-7	ASSISGVSYEQY
TRBV6-1	NA	TRBJ1-5	ASRRTSNQPQH
TRBV9	NA	TRBJ2-1	ASSVDYHNEQF
TRBV15	NA	TRBJ1-4	ATRKQGNEKLF
TRBV7-2	TRBD2	TRBJ2-2	ASSSIAGGPTGELF
TRBV28	NA	TRBJ2-5	ASSLGASGLPPAETQY
TRBV20-1	NA	TRBJ2-6	SARSQTTGANVLT
TRBV27	NA	TRBJ2-2	ASSTLSTVRNTGELF
TRBV25-1	NA	TRBJ1-6	ASRQNQGYNSPLH
TRBV20-1	TRBD2	TRBJ2-1	SARVWGLREGLLNEQF
TRBV19	NA	TRBJ1-6	ASRRALPSPLH
TRBV10-1	NA	TRBJ2-3	ASSESKGVSGTDTQY
TRBV24-1	TRBD1	TRBJ2-5	ATSDLGQGVETQY
TRBV6-5	NA	TRBJ1-3	ASSYSKGYRADGNTIY
TRBV20-1	NA	TRBJ2-4	SARGVYGPVEDIQY
TRBV6-5	NA	TRBJ2-3	ASSYSTGTDTQY
TRBV7-9	NA	TRBJ1-5	ASSLGANQPQH
TRBV20-1	TRBD1	TRBJ1-6	SARSDRGRTGSFNSPLH
TRBV19	TRBD1	TRBJ1-2	ASSSDRVAGYT
TRBV7-9	TRBD1	TRBJ1-6	ASSEGRGQDNSPLH
TRBV6-1	NA	TRBJ2-3	ASRSTDTQY
TRBV24-1	NA	TRBJ1-2	ATSDFGRNYGYT
TRBV6-2/TRBV6-3	NA	TRBJ1-1	ASSPWGRVNTEAF
TRBV7-6	TRBD2	TRBJ2-7	ASSLGGTSGRARGYEQY
TRBV11-2	NA	TRBJ1-5	ASSLSGGQPQH